Each of the 18 T cell receptor beta chains below was sequenced from the same sample in a study of read filtering for tumor transcriptome and immune sequencing. The library was built from roughly 400 ng RNA with molecular barcoded adaptors for alpha/delta and beta/gamma chains. MiXCR, applied by TCRdb to the reads, yields one record per CDR3 protein. The data show about 86,000 distinct CDR3 sequences, about 12% seen once. Sequencing was performed on a population of CD138-negative cells sorted from bone marrow. Every receptor here comes from a donor aged 40 or over with multiple myeloma.

This rearrangement joins TRBV11-1 to TRBJ1-1, with D uncertain. CDR1 is SGHAT and CDR2 is FQDESV in the germline V gene (reference sequence). V shed 5 bases and J shed 1 base, with 8 bases lying between them. The CDR3 is made up of 13 amino acids. The CDR3 sequence: CASSMDPNTEAFF. As DNA, the CDR3 is TGTGCCAGCAGCATGGATCCGAACACTGAAGCTTTCTTT.

This clonotype was picked up many times. J is TRBJ2-6 and V is TRBV6-6, with 7 bases that match TRBD1. Trimming cost V 2 bases and J 0 bases; bases outside gene matches: 7. The CDR3 is 18 residues long. CDR1 is MNHNY, CDR2 SVGAGI, per germline (reference sequence). CDR3 amino acids: CASSYGGQSSSGANVLTF. CDR3 bases: TGTGCCAGCAGTTACGGGGGACAGTCGAGCTCTGGGGCCAACGTCCTGACTTTC.

This clonotype has a handful of counts. The chain combines TRBV20-1 with TRBJ2-1; 7 nucleotides align to TRBD2. The CDR3 covers 15 residues. Germline V gene lookup returns CDR1 DFQATT and CDR2 SNEGSKA (reference sequence). V gave up 1 base and J gave up 7 bases; unmatched junction bases: 10. The CDR3 nucleotides are TGCAGTGCTAGAGGGGCGGGAGCTTCACGGAATGAGCAGTTCTTC. It is translated as CSARGAGASRNEQFF.

This clonotype was observed once. A much larger clone lies one base from this, so it may be a read error. As the CDR3 is not closed by the conserved phenylalanine or tryptophan, this likely results from a read error. This chain connects TRBV6-2 or TRBV6-3 to TRBJ2-7; TRBD2 matches 7 bases. From germline, CDR1 is MNHEY and CDR2 SVGEGT. With 6 bases clipped from V and 2 bases from J, the junction kept 10 bases outside the gene matches. CDR3 length equals 15 residues. This chain's CDR3 is CASRIAGGSAYEQYL. The CDR3 nucleotides are TGTGCCAGCAGAATCGCCGGGGGGTCGGCCTACGAGCAGTACCTC.

This clonotype has ten or more counts. The rearrangement links TRBV5-1 to TRBJ2-7, with 10 bases identical to TRBD1. The germline V gene has CDR1 SGHRS and CDR2 YFSETQ. CDR3 length: 14 amino acids. The V segment lost 4 bases and the J segment 5 bases; nucleotides outside the gene matches: 6. In nucleotides, the CDR3 is TGCGCCAGCAGCGGCGGGACAGGGGTTCACGAGCAGTACTTC. As protein: CASSGGTGVHEQYF.

This clonotype showed up many times. The chain joins TRBV29-1 to TRBJ2-7; D unclear. Germline-derived CDR1 and CDR2 are SQVTM and ANQGSEA. CDR3 length equals 14 residues. Trimming took 4 bases from V and 7 from J, leaving 20 bases between them. The CDR3 here is CSVATDSPWREQYF. The CDR3 DNA sequence: TGCAGCGTTGCAACAGACTCTCCGTGGCGAGAGCAGTACTTC.

The chain recombines TRBV29-1 with TRBJ2-1, with D unclear. V was trimmed by 1 base and J by 4 bases, leaving 14 bases between them. The CDR3 has 15 residues. The germline CDR1 and CDR2 sequences are SQVTM and ANQGSEA. The chain's CDR3 is CSVEGRGMGYNEQFF. As DNA, the CDR3 is TGCAGCGTTGAAGGTCGTGGGATGGGTTACAATGAGCAGTTCTTC.

This clonotype came up many times. The rearrangement joins TRBV20-1 to TRBJ2-5, with TRBD2 as a possible D gene (5 bases). CDR1 is DFQATT, CDR2 SNEGSKA, per germline (reference sequence). The length of the CDR3 is 13 residues. Trimming pared 6 bases from V and 7 bases from J, leaving 18 bases between. In DNA form, the CDR3 reads TGCAGTGCCCAAACTAGGACCGGAGGGACCCAGTACTTC. It encodes CSAQTRTGGTQYF.

This clonotype was seen at least ten times. The V and J genes are TRBV20-1 and TRBJ2-1; 11 positions agree with TRBD2. This CDR3 is built from 13 residues. Looked up from germline, CDR1 is DFQATT and CDR2 is SNEGSKA (reference sequence). V shed 8 bases and J 7 bases; nucleotides not matched to a gene: 7. The CDR3: CSLPGLAENEQFF. The CDR3 coding sequence is TGCAGTCTTCCGGGACTAGCGGAAAATGAGCAGTTCTTC.

This clonotype has ten or more counts. This CDR3 is missing its conserved last phenylalanine or tryptophan, likely due to a read error. The chain recombines TRBV5-1 with TRBJ1-1; 8 bases fit TRBD1. Trimming at V came to 3 bases and at J to 2 bases, leaving 6 bases not matched to a gene. The germline V gene encodes CDR1 SGHRS and CDR2 YFSETQ. This CDR3 is built from 15 residues. Written as DNA, the CDR3 is TGCGCCAGCAGCTCCCGACAGGGGATAAACACTGAAGCTTTCTAT. It translates to CASSSRQGINTEAFY.

A word on this clonotype: The likely explanation is a read error, given a far larger clone one base away. DNA for the CDR3: TGTGCCAGCAGCCTCGGCAGGGGCGATGAGCAGTTCTTC. Translating it yields CASSLGRGDEQFF. The chain links TRBV7-6 to TRBJ2-1, with TRBD1 as a possible D gene (6 bases). Trimming removed 5 bases at V and 8 bases at J, with 13 bases between. CDR3 length: 13 residues. Germline V gene data show CDR1 as SGHVS and CDR2 as FNYEAQ.

This clonotype was seen a handful of times. The junction shows a germline mismatch at one end, possibly a read error. The rearrangement uses TRBV20-1 and TRBJ2-3; D is undetermined. From germline, CDR1 is DFQATT and CDR2 SNEGSKA (reference sequence). The CDR3 covers 12 residues. The CDR3, as DNA: TGCAGCGTCAATGCATCCACAGATATGCAGTATTTT. Translating it yields CSVNASTDMQYF.

This clonotype showed up just a few times. The rearrangement uses TRBV5-1 and TRBJ1-1, with D perhaps TRBD1 (5 bases). The CDR3 is 14 amino acids. Germline CDR1 reads SGHRS; CDR2 reads YFSETQ. The V and J ends lost 3 bases and 2 bases respectively, with 11 bases between them. In nucleotides, the CDR3 is TGCGCCAGCAGCTGGGGACGGGAAAACACTGAAGCTTTCTTT. This sequence encodes CASSWGRENTEAFF.

This clonotype was counted between two and nine times. A much larger clone is a single base away; this may be a read error. The chain uses TRBV6-1 and TRBJ2-4; D may be TRBD2 (6 bases). CDR1 and CDR2 (germline): MNHNS, SASEGT. This CDR3 has 13 amino acids. This chain's CDR3 is CASSGTIKNIPYF. CDR3 in DNA: TGTGCCAGCAGTGGGACTATCAAAAACATTCCGTACTTC.

Ten or more counts support this clonotype. The V call is TRBV20-1, the J call TRBJ2-1; 11 nucleotides line up with TRBD2. This CDR3 is 17 amino acids long. J lost 4 bases, V lost 1 base, and 9 bases had no gene match. Germline assignment: CDR1 DFQATT and CDR2 SNEGSKA (reference sequence). CDR3 DNA sequence: TGCAGTGCTAGAGGGGTGACTAGCGGGATGGTATACAATGAGCAGTTCTTC. As protein: CSARGVTSGMVYNEQFF.

This clonotype was detected many times. V gene TRBV4-1 combines with J gene TRBJ2-1; no clear D gene. V was clipped by 1 base and J by 0 bases, with 10 bases between them. This CDR3 region has 16 residues. Germline CDR1 is MGHRA and CDR2 is YSYEKL. This chain's CDR3 is CASSQAPTRSYNEQFF. As DNA, the CDR3 is TGCGCCAGCAGCCAAGCCCCGACACGCTCCTACAATGAGCAGTTCTTC.

Remarks on this clonotype: A much larger clone differs by one base, so this may be a read error. This chain uses TRBV20-1 with TRBJ2-7; 9 bases align to TRBD2. The CDR3 loop spans 15 amino acids. Germline assignment: CDR1 DFQATT and CDR2 SNEGSKA (reference sequence). Trimming took 0 bases from V and 7 from J; bases not matched to a gene: 10. The CDR3 is CSARDGAGGPREQYF. Here the CDR3 DNA reads TGCAGTGCTAGAGACGGTGCGGGAGGGCCGAGGGAGCAGTACTTC.

This clonotype showed up many times. The chain has TRBV7-8 and TRBJ2-1; 11 bases agree with TRBD2. Per germline, CDR1 SGHVS and CDR2 FQNEAQ. The ends lost 6 bases at V and 10 bases at J; junction bases unmatched: 11. This CDR3 has 15 amino acids. The DNA of the CDR3 is TGTGCCAGCAGGGCCGGAACTAGCGGGAGTAACGAGCAGTTCTTC. This translates into CASRAGTSGSNEQFF.